Listed below are T cell receptor beta chains from one sample, sequenced in a study of blood T cell repertoires in COVID-19. Assay: immunoSEQ multiplex PCR; the TCRdb copy retains only in-frame clones and omits some. The top ten hold less than 50% of the sample, which has about 18,000 clones, 70% to 90% seen once. Input material: peripheral blood. Receptors originate from a human donor in a cohort sampled during active COVID-19. CDR3s include the opening cysteine and the closing phenylalanine or tryptophan. The D gene is left open where the match is weak. Some rows have no size entry. The others give once, few or many, or a class for an expanded clone.

V	D	J	size	CDR3	DNA
TRBV23-1	TRBD2	TRBJ2-2	once	CASSPLRETSVSGELFF	TGCGCCAGCAGTCCCCTGAGGGAGACTAGCGTATCCGGGGAGCTGTTTTTT
TRBV2	TRBD2	TRBJ2-7	NA	CASKLGTSVRTYEQYF	TGTGCCAGCAAACTCGGGACTAGCGTGCGAACCTACGAGCAGTACTTC
TRBV7-9	NA	TRBJ2-7	NA	CASSSPQGRASYEQYF	TGTGCCAGCAGTTCACCCCAGGGGAGGGCCTCCTACGAGCAGTACTTC
TRBV30	TRBD1	TRBJ2-7	NA	CAWSRQGYEQYF	TGTGCCTGGAGTCGACAGGGCTACGAGCAGTACTTC
TRBV27	NA	TRBJ1-2	NA	CASSSLDRYGYTF	TGTGCCAGCAGTTCCCTAGACCGCTATGGCTACACCTTC
TRBV12-5	NA	TRBJ1-6	NA	CASGLGKINSPLHF	TGTGCTAGTGGTTTGGGTAAAATAAATTCACCCCTCCACTTT
TRBV9	TRBD1	TRBJ1-2	NA	CASSLSWAGGGYTF	TGTGCCAGCAGCCTTAGCTGGGCAGGGGGAGGCTACACCTTC
TRBV28	NA	TRBJ1-2	NA	CASSPAGIIGGYTF	TGTGCCAGCAGTCCGGCGGGGATTATAGGTGGCTACACCTTC
TRBV6-1	NA	TRBJ2-7	NA	CASSEGGDHYEQYF	TGTGCCAGCAGTGAAGGGGGAGATCACTACGAGCAGTACTTC
TRBV6-1	NA	TRBJ2-7	once	CASSESIGASYEQYF	TGTGCCAGCAGTGAAAGTATTGGGGCTTCCTACGAGCAGTACTTC
TRBV9	TRBD2	TRBJ2-5	NA	CASSGGLAGDLQETQYF	TGTGCCAGCAGCGGAGGACTAGCGGGGGACCTACAAGAGACCCAGTACTTC
TRBV30	NA	TRBJ2-3	NA	CAWSVNLVDTQYF	TGTGCCTGGAGTGTAAATCTAGTGGATACGCAGTATTTT
TRBV11-2	NA	TRBJ2-3	NA	CASSQTAQGDTQYF	TGTGCCAGCAGCCAGACGGCCCAGGGAGATACGCAGTATTTT
TRBV5-5	NA	TRBJ1-5	NA	CASSLAFEAGRQPQHF	TGTGCCAGCAGCTTGGCTTTCGAGGCAGGGCGTCAGCCCCAGCATTTT
TRBV19	TRBD1	TRBJ2-1	medium-sized	CASSTTGKDEQFF	TGTGCCAGTAGTACGACAGGGAAAGATGAGCAGTTCTTC
TRBV18	NA	TRBJ2-2	NA	CASSPSQGTGELFF	TGTGCCAGCTCACCCAGCCAGGGCACCGGGGAGCTGTTTTTT
TRBV29-1	NA	TRBJ2-6	NA	CSVEAPTVSGANVLTF	TGCAGCGTTGAAGCCCCGACAGTGTCTGGGGCCAACGTCCTGACTTTC
TRBV5-8	TRBD1	TRBJ2-7	NA	CASSLGTVLSEQYF	TGTGCCAGCAGCTTAGGGACAGTTCTCTCCGAGCAGTACTTC
TRBV3-1/TRBV3-2	NA	TRBJ1-1	NA	CASSTKGGGGKAFF	TGTGCCAGCAGCACAAAGGGGGGGGGAGGTAAGGCTTTCTTT
TRBV5-1	TRBD1	TRBJ1-1	NA	CASSPRDRGRTTEAFF	TGCGCCAGCAGCCCGCGGGACAGGGGGCGTACCACTGAAGCTTTCTTT
TRBV2	TRBD2	TRBJ2-7	once	CASSELGTSAYEQYF	TGTGCCAGCAGTGAATTAGGGACTAGTGCCTACGAGCAGTACTTC
TRBV2	NA	TRBJ1-1	NA	CASSETIREEAFF	TGTGCCAGCAGTGAAACTATTCGGGAAGAAGCTTTCTTT
TRBV2	NA	TRBJ2-5	NA	CASSIGGGRSETQYF	TGTGCCAGCAGTATAGGGGGGGGCCGGTCGGAGACCCAGTACTTC
TRBV11-3	TRBD2	TRBJ2-2	NA	CASSLDPWLAGNLNTGELFF	TGTGCCAGCAGCTTAGATCCGTGGCTAGCGGGGAATTTGAACACCGGGGAGCTGTTTTTT
TRBV7-2	NA	TRBJ2-6	NA	CASSPRQHSGANVLTF	TGTGCCAGCAGCCCCCGACAGCACTCTGGGGCCAACGTCCTGACTTTC
TRBV29-1	NA	TRBJ2-3	NA	CSVSLGTQYF	TGCAGCGTCTCTCTAGGTACGCAGTATTTT
TRBV7-7	TRBD1	TRBJ2-1	NA	CASSLVPGQGANEQFF	TGTGCTAGCAGCTTAGTTCCGGGACAGGGGGCCAATGAGCAGTTCTTC
TRBV3-1/TRBV3-2	NA	TRBJ2-2	NA	CASSQELNTGELFF	TGTGCCAGCAGCCAAGAACTTAACACCGGGGAGCTGTTTTTT
TRBV6-5	TRBD2	TRBJ2-3	NA	CASSYSRTGGTDTQYF	TGTGCCAGCAGTTACTCGCGGACGGGGGGAACAGATACGCAGTATTTT
TRBV6-1	TRBD2	TRBJ2-5	NA	CASRTSGGEETQYF	TGTGCCAGCCGGACTAGCGGGGGGGAAGAGACCCAGTACTTC
TRBV30	TRBD1	TRBJ1-2	NA	CAWSSRQGPIYGYTF	TGTGCCTGGAGTTCTCGACAGGGGCCGATCTATGGCTACACCTTC
TRBV18	NA	TRBJ1-3	NA	CASSANRDSGNTIYF	TGTGCCAGCTCAGCGAACAGGGACTCTGGAAACACCATATATTTT
TRBV5-6	NA	TRBJ1-1	NA	CASSFPGATEAFF	TGTGCCAGCAGCTTCCCAGGGGCGACTGAAGCTTTCTTT
TRBV10-2	NA	TRBJ1-2	NA	CASSSGEANYGYTF	TGCGCCAGCAGTAGCGGAGAGGCTAACTATGGCTACACCTTC
TRBV27	TRBD2	TRBJ2-7	few	CASSFRPSGGEQYF	TGTGCCAGCAGTTTCCGCCCCTCGGGAGGCGAGCAGTACTTC
TRBV7-3	TRBD1	TRBJ1-3	NA	CASSFGDRGRDTIYF	TGTGCCAGCAGCTTTGGGGACAGGGGAAGGGACACCATATATTTT
TRBV11-2	NA	TRBJ1-5	few	CASSLDGQGGQPQHF	TGTGCCAGCAGCTTAGATGGGCAGGGAGGTCAGCCCCAGCATTTT
TRBV5-1	TRBD2	TRBJ2-3	NA	CASSPGLAGVRPTDTQYF	TGCGCCAGCAGCCCCGGACTAGCGGGGGTCAGACCCACAGATACGCAGTATTTT
TRBV2	NA	TRBJ2-7	NA	CASSEGSLSYEQYF	TGTGCCAGCAGTGAGGGCAGCCTTTCCTACGAGCAGTACTTC
TRBV7-8	NA	TRBJ1-2	NA	CATSNRFRTEPNYGYTF	TGTGCCACCTCGAATAGATTCCGGACAGAACCTAACTATGGCTACACCTTC
TRBV5-1	TRBD1	TRBJ1-2	NA	CASSWGQEAVYYGYTF	TGCGCCAGCAGCTGGGGACAGGAAGCTGTTTACTATGGCTACACCTTC
TRBV5-1	NA	TRBJ2-1	NA	CASSLLGAGWDNEQFF	TGCGCCAGCAGCTTGTTGGGGGCAGGGTGGGACAATGAGCAGTTCTTC
TRBV4-3	NA	TRBJ1-2	NA	CASSASWGADYGYTF	TGCGCCAGCAGCGCTTCTTGGGGCGCCGACTATGGCTACACCTTC
TRBV11-2	TRBD1	TRBJ2-3	NA	CASSSQGTGLDTQYF	TGTGCCAGCAGCTCCCAAGGGACAGGGTTAGATACGCAGTATTTT